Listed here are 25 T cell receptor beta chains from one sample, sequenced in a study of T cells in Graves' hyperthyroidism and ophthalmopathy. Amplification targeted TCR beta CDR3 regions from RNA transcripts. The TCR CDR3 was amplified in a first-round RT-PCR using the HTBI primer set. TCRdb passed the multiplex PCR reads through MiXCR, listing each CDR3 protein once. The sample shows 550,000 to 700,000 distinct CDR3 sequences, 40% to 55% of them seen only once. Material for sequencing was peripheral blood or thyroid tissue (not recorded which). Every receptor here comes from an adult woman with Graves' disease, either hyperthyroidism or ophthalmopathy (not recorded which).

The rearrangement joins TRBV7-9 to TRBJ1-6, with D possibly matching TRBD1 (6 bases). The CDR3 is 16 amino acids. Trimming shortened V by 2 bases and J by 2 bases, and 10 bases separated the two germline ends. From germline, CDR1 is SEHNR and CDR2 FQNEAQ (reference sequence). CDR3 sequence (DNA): TGTGCCAGCAGCTTATTCGGGGGCACCTATAATTCACCCCTCCACTTT. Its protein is CASSLFGGTYNSPLHF.

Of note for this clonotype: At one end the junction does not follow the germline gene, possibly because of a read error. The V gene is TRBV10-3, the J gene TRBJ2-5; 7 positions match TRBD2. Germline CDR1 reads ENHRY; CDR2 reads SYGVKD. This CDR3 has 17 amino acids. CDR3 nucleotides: TGTGCCATCAGTGACCTAGGGAGGACTAGGTATGAAGAGACCCGGTACTTC. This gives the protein CAISDLGRTRYEETRYF.

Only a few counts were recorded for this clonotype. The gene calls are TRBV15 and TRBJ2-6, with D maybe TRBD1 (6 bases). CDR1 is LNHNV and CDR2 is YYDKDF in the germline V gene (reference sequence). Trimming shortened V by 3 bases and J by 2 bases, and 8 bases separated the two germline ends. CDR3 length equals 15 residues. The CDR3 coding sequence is TGTGCCACCAGCAGCCCAGGGGCTGGGGCCAACGTCCTGACTTTC. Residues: CATSSPGAGANVLTF. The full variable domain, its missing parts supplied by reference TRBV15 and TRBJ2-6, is DAMVIQNPRYQVTQFGKPVTLSCSQTLNHNVMYWYQQKSSQAPKLLFHYYDKDFNNEADTPDNFQSRRPNTSFCFLDIRSPGLGDTAMYLCATSSPGAGANVLTFGAGSRLTVL.

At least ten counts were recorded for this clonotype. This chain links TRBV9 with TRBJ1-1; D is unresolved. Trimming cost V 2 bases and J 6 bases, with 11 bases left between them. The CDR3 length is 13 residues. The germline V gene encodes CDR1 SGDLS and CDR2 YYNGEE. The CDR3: CASSVGRRSEAFF. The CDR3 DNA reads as TGTGCCAGCAGCGTCGGCCGCAGGTCTGAAGCTTTCTTT.

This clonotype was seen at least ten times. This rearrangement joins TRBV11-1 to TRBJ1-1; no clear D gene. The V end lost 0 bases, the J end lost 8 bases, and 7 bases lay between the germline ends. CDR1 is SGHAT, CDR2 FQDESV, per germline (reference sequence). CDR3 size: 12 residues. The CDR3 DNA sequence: TGTGCCAGCAGCTTAGCTGCCAGCGAAGCTTTCTTT. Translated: CASSLAASEAFF.

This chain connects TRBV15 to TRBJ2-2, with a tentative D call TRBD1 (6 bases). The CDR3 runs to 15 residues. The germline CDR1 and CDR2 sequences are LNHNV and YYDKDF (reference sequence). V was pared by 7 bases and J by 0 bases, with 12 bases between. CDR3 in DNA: TGTGCCACCAACCGAGGGGGATCGAACACCGGGGAGCTGTTTTTT. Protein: CATNRGGSNTGELFF. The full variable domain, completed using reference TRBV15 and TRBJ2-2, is DAMVIQNPRYQVTQFGKPVTLSCSQTLNHNVMYWYQQKSSQAPKLLFHYYDKDFNNEADTPDNFQSRRPNTSFCFLDIRSPGLGDTAMYLCATNRGGSNTGELFFGEGSRLTVL.

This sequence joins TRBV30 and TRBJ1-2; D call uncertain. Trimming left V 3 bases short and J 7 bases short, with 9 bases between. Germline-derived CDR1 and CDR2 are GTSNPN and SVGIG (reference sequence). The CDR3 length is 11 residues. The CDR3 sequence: CAWRLSVGYTF. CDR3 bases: TGTGCCTGGAGACTATCTGTTGGCTACACCTTC.

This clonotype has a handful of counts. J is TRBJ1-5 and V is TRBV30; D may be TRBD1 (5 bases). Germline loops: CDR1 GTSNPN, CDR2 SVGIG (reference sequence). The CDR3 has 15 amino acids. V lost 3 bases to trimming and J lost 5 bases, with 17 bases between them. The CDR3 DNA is TGTGCCTGGAGCGCCCCGGGACCAGGTGATCAGCCCCAGCATTTT. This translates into CAWSAPGPGDQPQHF.

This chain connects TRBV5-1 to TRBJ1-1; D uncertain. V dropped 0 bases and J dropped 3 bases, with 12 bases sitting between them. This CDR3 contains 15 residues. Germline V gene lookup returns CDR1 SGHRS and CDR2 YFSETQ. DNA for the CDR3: TGCGCCAGCAGCTTGGGATTGGGGAGGGACACTGAAGCTTTCTTT. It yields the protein CASSLGLGRDTEAFF.

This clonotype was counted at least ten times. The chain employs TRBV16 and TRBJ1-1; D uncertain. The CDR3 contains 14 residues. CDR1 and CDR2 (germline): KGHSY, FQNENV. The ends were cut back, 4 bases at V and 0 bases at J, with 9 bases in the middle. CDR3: CASSPDGLNTEAFF. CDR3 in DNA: TGTGCCAGCAGCCCGGACGGCTTGAACACTGAAGCTTTCTTT.

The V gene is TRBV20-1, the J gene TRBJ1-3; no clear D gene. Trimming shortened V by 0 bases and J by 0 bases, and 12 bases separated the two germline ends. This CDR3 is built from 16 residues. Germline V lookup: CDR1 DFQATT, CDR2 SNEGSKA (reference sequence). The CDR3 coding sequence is TGCAGTGCTAGAGATGCTCTTAAGGGCTCTGGAAACACCATATATTTT. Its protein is CSARDALKGSGNTIYF.

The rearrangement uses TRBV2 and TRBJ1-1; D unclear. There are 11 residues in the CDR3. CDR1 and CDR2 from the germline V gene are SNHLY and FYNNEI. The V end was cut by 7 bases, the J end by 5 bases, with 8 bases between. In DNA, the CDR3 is TGTGCCAGCATTGGCCGGACTGAAGCTTTCTTT. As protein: CASIGRTEAFF.

The CDR3 nucleotides read TGTGCCAGCAGCCCTTCGGATCCTGGAAACACCATATATTTT. Encoded protein: CASSPSDPGNTIYF. The chain is built from TRBV9 and TRBJ1-3; D is uncertain. The germline V gene has CDR1 SGDLS and CDR2 YYNGEE. The CDR3 runs 14 residues. Deletions cut 4 bases from V and 2 bases from J, with 10 bases between.

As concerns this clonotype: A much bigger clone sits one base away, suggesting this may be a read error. The DNA of the CDR3 is TGTGCCAGCAGTTACTCGAACGCAACGGGGTACTACGAGCAGTGCTTC. It encodes CASSYSNATGYYEQCF. The chain couples TRBV7-9 to TRBJ2-7; TRBD2 is a possible D gene (5 bases). The CDR3 runs 16 residues. Germline V gives CDR1 SEHNR, CDR2 FQNEAQ (reference sequence).

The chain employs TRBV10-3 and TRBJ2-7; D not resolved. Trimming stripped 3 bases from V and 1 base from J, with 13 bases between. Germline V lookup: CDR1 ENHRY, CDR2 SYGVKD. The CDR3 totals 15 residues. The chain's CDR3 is CAISEESTFSYEQYF. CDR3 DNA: TGTGCCATCAGTGAAGAGTCCACCTTTTCCTACGAGCAGTACTTC.

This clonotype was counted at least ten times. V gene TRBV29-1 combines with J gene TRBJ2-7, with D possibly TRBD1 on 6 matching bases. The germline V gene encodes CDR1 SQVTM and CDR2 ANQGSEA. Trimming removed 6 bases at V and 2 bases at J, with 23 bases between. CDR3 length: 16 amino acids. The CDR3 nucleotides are TGCAGCGTCAGGCGACCCCGGGCACAGGGAACCTACGAGCAGTACTTC. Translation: CSVRRPRAQGTYEQYF.

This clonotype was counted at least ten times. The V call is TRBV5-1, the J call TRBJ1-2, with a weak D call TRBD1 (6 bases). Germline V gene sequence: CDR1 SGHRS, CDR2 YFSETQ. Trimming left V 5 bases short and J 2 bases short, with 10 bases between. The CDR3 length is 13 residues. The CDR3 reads CASRWGRNYGYTF. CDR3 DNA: TGCGCCAGCAGGTGGGGGCGAAACTATGGCTACACCTTC.

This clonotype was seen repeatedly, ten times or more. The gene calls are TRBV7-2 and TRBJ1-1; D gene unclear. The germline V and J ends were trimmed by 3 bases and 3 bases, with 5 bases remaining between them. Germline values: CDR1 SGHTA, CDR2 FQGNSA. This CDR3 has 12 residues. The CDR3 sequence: CASSLSYTEAFF. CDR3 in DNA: TGTGCCAGCAGCTTGAGTTACACTGAAGCTTTCTTT.

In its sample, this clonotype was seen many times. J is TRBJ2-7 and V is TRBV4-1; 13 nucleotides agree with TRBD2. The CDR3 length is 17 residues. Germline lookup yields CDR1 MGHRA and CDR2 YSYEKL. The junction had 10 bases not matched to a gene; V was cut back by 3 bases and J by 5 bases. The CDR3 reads CASSQDSRTSGSHEQYF. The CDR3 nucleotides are TGCGCCAGCAGCCAGGATTCCCGGACTAGCGGGAGCCACGAGCAGTACTTC.

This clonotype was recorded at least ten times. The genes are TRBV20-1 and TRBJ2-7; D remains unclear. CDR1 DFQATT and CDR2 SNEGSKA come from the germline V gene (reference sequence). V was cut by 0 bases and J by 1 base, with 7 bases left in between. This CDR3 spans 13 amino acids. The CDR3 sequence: CSARDPRSYEQYF. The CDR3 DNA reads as TGCAGTGCTAGAGATCCGAGGTCCTACGAGCAGTACTTC.

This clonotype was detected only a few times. CDR3 DNA sequence: TGTGCCATCAGTGAGGGGACAGGGTCCTATGGCTACACCTTC. Protein product: CAISEGTGSYGYTF. V and J are TRBV10-3 and TRBJ1-2, with 9 positions matching TRBD1. The CDR3 is 14 amino acids. The germline CDR1 and CDR2 sequences are ENHRY and SYGVKD. V shed 2 bases, J shed 4 bases, and the junction held 2 bases outside the gene matches.

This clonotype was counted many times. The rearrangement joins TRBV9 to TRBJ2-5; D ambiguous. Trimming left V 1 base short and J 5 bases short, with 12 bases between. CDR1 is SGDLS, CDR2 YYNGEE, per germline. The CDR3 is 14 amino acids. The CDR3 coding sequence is TGTGCCAGCAGCGTAATGGCCCTGGGGGAGACCCAGTACTTC. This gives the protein CASSVMALGETQYF.

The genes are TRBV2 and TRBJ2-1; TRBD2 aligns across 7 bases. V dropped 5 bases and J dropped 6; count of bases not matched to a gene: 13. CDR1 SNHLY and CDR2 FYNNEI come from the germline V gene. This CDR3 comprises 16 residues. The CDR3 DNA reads TGTGCCAGCAGTATGTGGGGGGAGGGCCGTTTCAATGAGCAGTTCTTC. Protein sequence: CASSMWGEGRFNEQFF.

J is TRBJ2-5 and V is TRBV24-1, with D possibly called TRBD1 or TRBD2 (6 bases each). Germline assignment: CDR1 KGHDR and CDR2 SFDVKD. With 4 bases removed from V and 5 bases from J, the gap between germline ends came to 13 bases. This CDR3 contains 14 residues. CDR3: CATSETGSGETQYF. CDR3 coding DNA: TGTGCCACCAGTGAAACAGGGAGCGGGGAGACCCAGTACTTC.

DNA for the CDR3: TGCAGTGCGAGGACAGGGTCAGGTAATCAGCCCCAGCATTTT. Translated, it gives CSARTGSGNQPQHF. V gene TRBV20-1 combines with J gene TRBJ1-5; TRBD1 aligns across 8 bases. V lost 6 bases, J lost 4 bases, and 8 bases stayed unmatched. The CDR3 contains 14 residues. Germline V gene lookup returns CDR1 DFQATT and CDR2 SNEGSKA (reference sequence).